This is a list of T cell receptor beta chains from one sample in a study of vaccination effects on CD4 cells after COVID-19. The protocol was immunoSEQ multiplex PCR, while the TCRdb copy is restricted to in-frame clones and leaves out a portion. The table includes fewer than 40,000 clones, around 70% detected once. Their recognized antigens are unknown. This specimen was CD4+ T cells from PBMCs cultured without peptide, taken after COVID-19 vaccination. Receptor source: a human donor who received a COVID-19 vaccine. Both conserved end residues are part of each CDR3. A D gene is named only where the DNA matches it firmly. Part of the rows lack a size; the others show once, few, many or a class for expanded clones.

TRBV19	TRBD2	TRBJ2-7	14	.	CASSGLANVYEQYF	TGTGCCTCCTCGGGACTAGCCAATGTCTACGAGCAGTACTTC
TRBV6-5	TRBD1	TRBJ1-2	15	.	CASSLRTGSNYGYTF	TGTGCCAGCAGTCTTCGGACAGGATCTAACTATGGCTACACCTTC
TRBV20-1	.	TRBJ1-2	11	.	CSARAGYGYTF	TGCAGTGCTAGGGCGGGATATGGCTACACCTTC
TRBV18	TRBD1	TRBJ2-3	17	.	CASSPALPGQGANTQYF	TGTGCCAGCTCACCAGCTTTGCCGGGACAGGGGGCAAATACGCAGTATTTT
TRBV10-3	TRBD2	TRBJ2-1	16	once	CAIRGTSGSVYNEQFF	TGTGCCATCAGGGGGACTAGCGGGAGTGTCTACAATGAGCAGTTCTTC
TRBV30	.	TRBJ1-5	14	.	CAWSVLRSNQPQHF	TGTGCCTGGAGTGTCCTAAGGAGCAATCAGCCCCAGCATTTT
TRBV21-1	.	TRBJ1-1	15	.	CASSKEGVPNTEAFF	TGTGCCAGCAGCAAAGAGGGGGTTCCGAACACTGAAGCTTTCTTT
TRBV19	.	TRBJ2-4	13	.	CASSIVSGGIQYF	TGTGCCAGTAGTATAGTTTCTGGGGGCATTCAGTACTTC
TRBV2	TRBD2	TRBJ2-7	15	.	CASSELAGHSYEQYF	TGTGCCAGCAGTGAACTAGCGGGCCACTCCTACGAGCAGTACTTC
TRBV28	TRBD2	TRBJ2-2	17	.	CASSLSASGRKWGELFF	TGTGCCAGCAGTTTATCGGCTAGCGGGAGGAAGTGGGGGGAGCTGTTTTTT
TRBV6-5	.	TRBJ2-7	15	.	CASSYGSGLTYEQYF	TGTGCCAGCAGTTACGGATCGGGGCTCACCTACGAGCAGTACTTC
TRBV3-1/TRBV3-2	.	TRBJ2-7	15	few	CASSLVPGLSYEQYF	TGTGCCAGCAGTCTGGTACCGGGACTTTCCTACGAGCAGTACTTC
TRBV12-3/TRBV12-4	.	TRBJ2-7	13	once	CASSLEGFYEQYF	TGTGCCAGCAGTTTGGAGGGGTTCTACGAGCAGTACTTC
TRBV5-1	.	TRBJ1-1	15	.	CASSLRPILNTEAFF	TGCGCCAGCAGCTTACGACCGATTTTGAACACTGAAGCTTTCTTT
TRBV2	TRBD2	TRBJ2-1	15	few	CASSELAGGYNEQFF	TGTGCCAGCAGTGAACTAGCGGGAGGTTACAATGAGCAGTTCTTC
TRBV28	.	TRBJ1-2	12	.	CASNQGIQYYTF	TGTGCCAGCAATCAGGGGATACAATACTACACCTTC
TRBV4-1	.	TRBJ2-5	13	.	CASSPRGLETQYF	TGCGCCAGCAGCCCCAGGGGTTTGGAGACCCAGTACTTC
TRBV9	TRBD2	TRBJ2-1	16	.	CASSSGGLAGVLEQFF	TGTGCCAGCAGCTCCGGGGGACTAGCGGGAGTTCTTGAGCAGTTCTTC
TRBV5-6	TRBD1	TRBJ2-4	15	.	CASRIRGTGGNIQYF	TGTGCCAGCAGGATTCGAGGGACAGGGGGAAACATTCAGTACTTC
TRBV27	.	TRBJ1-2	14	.	CASSFQADTYGYTF	TGTGCCAGCAGTTTTCAGGCCGACACCTATGGCTACACCTTC
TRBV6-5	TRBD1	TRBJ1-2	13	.	CASSNRGSNGYTF	TGTGCCAGCAGCAACAGGGGGTCTAATGGCTACACCTTC
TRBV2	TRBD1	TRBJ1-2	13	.	CASSPGQGYGYTF	TGTGCCAGCAGTCCGGGACAGGGCTATGGCTACACCTTC
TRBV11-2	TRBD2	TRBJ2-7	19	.	CASSSLAHLRPSGDHEQYF	TGTGCCAGCAGCAGCCTAGCCCATCTTAGACCCAGCGGGGATCACGAGCAGTACTTC
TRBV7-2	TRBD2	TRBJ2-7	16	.	CASSRGGGLSSYEQYF	TGTGCCAGCAGCCGGGGCGGGGGGTTAAGCTCCTACGAGCAGTACTTC
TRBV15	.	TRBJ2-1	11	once	CATSRWNEQFF	TGTGCCACCAGCCGGTGGAATGAGCAGTTCTTC
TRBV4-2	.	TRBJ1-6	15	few	CASSQGVGRDSPLHF	TGTGCCAGCAGCCAAGGAGTAGGGAGGGATTCACCCCTCCACTTT
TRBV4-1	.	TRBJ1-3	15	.	CASSQGPVGGNTIYF	TGCGCCAGCAGCCAAGGGCCTGTTGGGGGGAACACCATATATTTT
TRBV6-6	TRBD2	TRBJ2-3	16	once	CASSPRGATSTDTQYF	TGTGCCAGCAGCCCGCGGGGGGCCACGTCTACAGATACGCAGTATTTT
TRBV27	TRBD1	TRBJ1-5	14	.	CASSGQGANQPQHF	TGTGCCAGCAGTGGACAGGGGGCTAATCAGCCCCAGCATTTT
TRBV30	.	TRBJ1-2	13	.	CAWSEGPQSGYTF	TGTGCCTGGAGCGAGGGTCCCCAGAGTGGCTACACCTTC
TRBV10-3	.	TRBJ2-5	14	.	CAISKVRREETQYF	TGTGCCATCAGTAAGGTCCGGAGAGAGGAGACCCAGTACTTC
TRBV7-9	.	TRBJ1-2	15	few	CASSLQGEINYGYTF	TGTGCCAGCAGCTTACAGGGAGAGATTAACTATGGCTACACCTTC
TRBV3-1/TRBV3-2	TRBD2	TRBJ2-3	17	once	CASSQVPASGSKDTQYF	TGTGCCAGCAGCCAAGTCCCCGCTAGCGGGAGCAAAGATACGCAGTATTTT
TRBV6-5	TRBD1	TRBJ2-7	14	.	CASRTGQGTYEQYF	TGTGCCAGCAGAACCGGACAGGGGACCTACGAGCAGTACTTC
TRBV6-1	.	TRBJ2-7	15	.	CASSEQSRASYEQYF	TGTGCCAGCAGTGAACAGTCGAGAGCCTCCTACGAGCAGTACTTC
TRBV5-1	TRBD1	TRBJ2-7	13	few	CASGPSGGGEQYF	TGCGCCAGCGGACCCTCAGGGGGCGGCGAGCAGTACTTC
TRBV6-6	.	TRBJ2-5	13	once	CASRALDRETQYF	TGTGCCAGCAGGGCTCTGGATCGAGAGACCCAGTACTTC
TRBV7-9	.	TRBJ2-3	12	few	CASSRSTDTQYF	TGTGCCAGCAGCCGTAGCACAGATACGCAGTATTTT
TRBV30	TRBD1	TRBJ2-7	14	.	CAWSEQGKSYEQYF	TGTGCCTGGAGTGAACAGGGGAAATCCTACGAGCAGTACTTC
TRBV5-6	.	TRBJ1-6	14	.	CASSRGVYNSPLHF	TGTGCCAGCAGCCGTGGGGTTTACAACTCTCCCCTCCACTTT
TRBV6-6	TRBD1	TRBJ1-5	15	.	CASSLGQGRNQPQHF	TGTGCCAGCAGTCTCGGACAGGGCCGGAATCAGCCCCAGCATTTT
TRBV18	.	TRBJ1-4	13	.	CASSLLLDEKLFF	TGTGCCAGCTCCCTCCTTCTGGATGAAAAACTGTTTTTT
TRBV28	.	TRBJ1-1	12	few	CASSSGDTEAFF	TGTGCCAGCAGTTCCGGCGACACTGAAGCTTTCTTT
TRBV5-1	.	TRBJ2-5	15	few	CASSPSGDPQETQYF	TGCGCCAGCAGCCCAAGTGGGGATCCACAAGAGACCCAGTACTTC
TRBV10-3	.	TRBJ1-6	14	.	CAISDGGANSPLHF	TGTGCCATCAGTGACGGGGGGGCTAATTCACCCCTCCACTTT
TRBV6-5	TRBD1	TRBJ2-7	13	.	CASLDRGLYEQYF	TGTGCCAGCCTCGACAGGGGATTGTACGAGCAGTACTTC
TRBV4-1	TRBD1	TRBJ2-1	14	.	CASSQPQGWNEQFF	TGCGCCAGCAGCCAACCACAGGGGTGGAATGAGCAGTTCTTC
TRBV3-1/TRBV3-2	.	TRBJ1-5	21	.	CASSQDPHAWGADNSNQPQHF	TGTGCCAGCAGCCAAGATCCCCATGCGTGGGGCGCGGACAATAGCAATCAGCCCCAGCATTTT
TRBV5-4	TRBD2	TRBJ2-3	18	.	CASSLEISGRRRTDTQYF	TGTGCCAGCAGCTTGGAGATTAGCGGGAGACGGCGCACAGATACGCAGTATTTT
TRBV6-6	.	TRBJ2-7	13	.	CASSQTRSREQYF	TGTGCCAGCAGCCAGACTAGGTCTCGCGAGCAGTACTTC
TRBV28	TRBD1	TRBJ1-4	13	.	CASSPGTVEKLFF	TGTGCCAGCAGTCCAGGGACAGTTGAAAAACTGTTTTTT
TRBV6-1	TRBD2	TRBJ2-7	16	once	CASSQALAGVPYEQYF	TGTGCCAGCAGTCAAGCGTTAGCGGGGGTTCCCTACGAGCAGTACTTC
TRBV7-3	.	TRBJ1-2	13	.	CASSLNRPYGYTF	TGTGCCAGCAGCTTAAACAGGCCCTATGGCTACACCTTC
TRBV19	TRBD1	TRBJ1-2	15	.	CASTPDREANYGYTF	TGTGCCAGTACCCCGGACAGGGAAGCTAACTATGGCTACACCTTC
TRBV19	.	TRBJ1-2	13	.	CASSIGSLYGYTF	TGTGCCAGTAGTATAGGGTCCCTCTATGGCTACACCTTC
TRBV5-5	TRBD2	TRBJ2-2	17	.	CASSFFGGRAVGGELFF	TGTGCCAGCAGCTTTTTCGGCGGGAGGGCCGTCGGCGGGGAGCTGTTTTTT
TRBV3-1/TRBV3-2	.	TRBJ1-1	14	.	CASSQVGADTEAFF	TGTGCCAGCAGCCAAGTGGGGGCGGACACTGAAGCTTTCTTT
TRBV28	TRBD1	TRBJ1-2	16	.	CASSSAGQGDGYGYTF	TGTGCCAGCAGTTCTGCGGGACAGGGTGACGGCTATGGCTACACCTTC
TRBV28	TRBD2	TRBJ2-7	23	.	CASSLELRGALITPRQGSYEQYF	TGTGCCAGCAGTTTAGAGTTGCGGGGGGCCTTAATCACCCCGCGGCAGGGATCCTACGAGCAGTACTTC
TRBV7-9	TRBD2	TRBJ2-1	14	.	CASTRDYRSQKQFF	TGTGCCAGCACCCGGGACTACCGGTCCCAAAAGCAGTTCTTC